This TCR beta chain was recovered during a study of cytomegalovirus exposure and HLA in healthy donors. Primers for the PCR totalled 60 Vbeta and 13 Jbeta. Here immunoSEQ multiplex PCR was the method, and the copy in TCRdb shows in-frame clones only, minus some. The sample contains roughly 130,000 clones, just over 75% of which appear only once. This CDR3 contains 14 residues. Trimming removed 2 bases at V and 5 bases at J, with 10 bases between. The germline CDR1 and CDR2 sequences are MDHEN and SYDVKM. J is TRBJ1-5 and V is TRBV28; no clear D gene. This TCR was sampled from a woman between 45 and 65 years old in good health and CMV-seronegative. The sample consisted of PBMCs. The CDR3 loop is CASSLGGLYQPQHF. CDR3 in DNA: TGTGCCAGCAGTTTAGGAGGGCTCTATCAGCCCCAGCATTTT.